These 5 T cell receptor beta chains were all obtained from the same sample, sequenced in a study of sequential checkpoint blockade in melanoma. Clones were read by immunoSEQ multiplex PCR, and TCRdb kept only the in-frame ones, dropping some. The table has roughly 36,000 clones, 30% to 40% seen once. Treatment: randomized to nivolumab then ipilimumab (arm A) or the reverse (arm B). The sequencing used tumor tissue (inferred from file names), collected from a patient given nivolumab and ipilimumab in sequence. The receptors come from a human donor with melanoma.

This clone was observed at least ten times. J is TRBJ1-1 and V is TRBV9; 8 bases agree with TRBD1. This CDR3 contains 14 residues. In germline, CDR1 is SGDLS, CDR2 YYNGEE. J gave up 0 bases and V 5 bases, and 3 bases lay outside the gene matches. This CDR3 is CASSRTGMNTEAFF. The CDR3 nucleotides read TGTGCCAGCAGTCGGACAGGGATGAACACTGAAGCTTTCTTT.

The V gene is TRBV19, the J gene TRBJ1-2, with D hard to call. This CDR3 has 13 residues. From germline, CDR1 is LNHDA and CDR2 SQIVND (reference sequence). V was clipped by 5 bases and J by 4 bases, with 11 bases between them. The CDR3 protein is CASSPREAYGYTF. The CDR3 DNA reads as TGTGCCAGTAGTCCCCGTGAAGCCTATGGCTACACCTTC.

The rearrangement uses TRBV6-8 and TRBJ2-7; perhaps TRBD1 as D (5 bases). V lost 7 bases and J 6 bases, leaving 13 bases between the germline ends. The CDR3 has 12 amino acids. From germline, CDR1 is MNHGY and CDR2 SAAAGT. In DNA, the CDR3 is TGTGCCAGCACTCGCCAGGGTGCCGAGCAGTACTTC. Residues: CASTRQGAEQYF.

V is TRBV5-1 and J is TRBJ2-2, with 7 bases matching TRBD2. The CDR3 sequence is 14 residues long. The ends lost 5 bases at V and 5 bases at J; junction bases unmatched: 6. Germline V gives CDR1 SGHRS, CDR2 YFSETQ. The CDR3 bases are TGCGCCAGCAGACCGGGCGGGGGAACCGGGGAGCTGTTTTTT. Translated: CASRPGGGTGELFF.

This clone turned up a few times. CDR3 region: CASSRGQWGTYEQYF. In nucleotides, the CDR3 is TGTGCCAGCAGTCGAGGACAGTGGGGGACCTACGAGCAGTACTTC. The genes are TRBV28 and TRBJ2-7, with D tentatively TRBD1 (6 bases). CDR3 length: 15 residues. The V gene lost 5 bases and the J gene lost 2 bases, with 16 bases spanning the gap. In germline, CDR1 is MDHEN, CDR2 SYDVKM.